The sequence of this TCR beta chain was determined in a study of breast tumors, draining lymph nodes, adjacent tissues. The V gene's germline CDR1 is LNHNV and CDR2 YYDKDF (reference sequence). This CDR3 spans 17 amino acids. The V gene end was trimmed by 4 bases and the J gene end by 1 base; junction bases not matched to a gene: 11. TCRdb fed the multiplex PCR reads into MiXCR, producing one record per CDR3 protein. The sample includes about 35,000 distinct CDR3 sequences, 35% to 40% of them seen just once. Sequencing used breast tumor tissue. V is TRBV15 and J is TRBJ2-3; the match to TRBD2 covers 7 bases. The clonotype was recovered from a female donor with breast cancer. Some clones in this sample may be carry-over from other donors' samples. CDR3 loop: CATSKRTSVLGTDTQYF. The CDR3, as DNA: TGTGCCACCAGCAAAAGAACTAGCGTTCTTGGCACAGATACGCAGTATTTT.